Following are 32 T cell receptor beta chains from one sample sequenced in a study of T cell responses to AZD1222 COVID-19 vaccine. TCRdb's table, derived via immunoSEQ multiplex PCR, lists solely in-frame clones and lacks some. The table shows under 120,000 clones, with roughly 90% occurring only once. The source material was peripheral blood, sampled on day 0 of AZD1222 vaccination. These TCRs come from an adult in good health.

The genes are TRBV28 and TRBJ1-2, with D uncertain. V gave up 5 bases and J gave up 0 bases, with 7 bases separating them. Looked up from germline, CDR1 is MDHEN and CDR2 is SYDVKM. The CDR3 has 13 amino acids. CDR3 region: CASSLHANYGYTF. CDR3 bases: TGTGCCAGCAGTCTCCATGCTAACTATGGCTACACCTTC.

The V call is TRBV29-1, the J call TRBJ2-1, with unresolved D. The germline V gene has CDR1 SQVTM and CDR2 ANQGSEA. The CDR3 totals 12 residues. V lost 5 bases and J lost 4, with 9 bases in between. The CDR3 reads CSVFYSYNEQFF. CDR3 bases: TGCAGCGTTTTCTACAGTTACAATGAGCAGTTCTTC.

This sequence joins TRBV27 and TRBJ2-1; 8 bases map to TRBD2. J gave up 10 bases and V 7 bases, and 12 bases lay outside the gene matches. The CDR3 runs 14 residues. Germline V lookup: CDR1 MNHEY, CDR2 SMNVEV (reference sequence). The CDR3 DNA reads as TGTGCCAGCACCTTCGGCGGGGGGCCATGGGAGCAGTTCTTC. Its protein is CASTFGGGPWEQFF.

Regarding this clone: The junction does not match germline at one end; this may be a read error. V gene TRBV7-9 combines with J gene TRBJ1-1; D is unclear. The CDR3 is 11 residues long. CDR1 and CDR2 (germline): SEHNR, FQNEAQ (reference sequence). The CDR3 nucleotides read TGTGCCAGCAGCTACGACCGCGTGAGGCTCTTT. Its protein is CASSYDRVRLF.

The rearrangement uses TRBV6-2 or TRBV6-3 and TRBJ2-5; 7 bases fit TRBD2. CDR1 and CDR2 from the germline V gene are MNHEY and SVGEGT. The CDR3 is 16 amino acids. Germline trimming cut 2 bases from V and 6 bases from J; bases unmatched to any gene: 12. The CDR3 DNA reads as TGTGCCAGCAGTTACGCCACTAGCGCCGGCAGGCAGACCCAGTACTTC. Amino acids: CASSYATSAGRQTQYF.

The chain links TRBV9 to TRBJ2-1; D could derive from TRBD1 or TRBD2 (5 bases each). This CDR3 region has 13 residues. The germline V and J ends were trimmed by 3 bases and 8 bases, with 12 bases remaining between them. Germline loops: CDR1 SGDLS, CDR2 YYNGEE. The CDR3 bases are TGTGCCAGCAGCGGGGGGACCCAGCATGAGCAGTTCTTC. This translates into CASSGGTQHEQFF.

The table lists this clone with a few counts. The chain joins TRBV6-5 to TRBJ1-1; maybe TRBD1 (5 bases). CDR1 is MNHEY and CDR2 is SVGAGI in the germline V gene. This CDR3 comprises 12 residues. V dropped 6 bases and J dropped 6 bases, with 11 bases sitting between them. The CDR3 nucleotides read TGTGCCAGCAGCAGGGCAGGTGCTGAAGCTTTCTTT. Protein: CASSRAGAEAFF.

The chain carries TRBV11-2 and TRBJ2-5; D is perhaps TRBD1 (6 bases). Germline CDR1 is SGHAT and CDR2 is FQNNGV. The CDR3 totals 13 residues. V lost 5 bases and J lost 3, with 10 bases in between. The CDR3 DNA is TGTGCCAGCAGCGGGGGCAGGGAAGAGACCCAGTACTTC. Translation gives CASSGGREETQYF.

The chain carries TRBV19 and TRBJ1-5; weak D call: TRBD1 (6 bases). The CDR3 spans 14 residues. From germline, CDR1 is LNHDA and CDR2 SQIVND (reference sequence). Trimming shortened V by 2 bases and J by 7 bases, and 12 bases separated the two germline ends. The CDR3 is CASSISGGQQPQHF. The CDR3 DNA sequence: TGTGCCAGTAGTATATCTGGGGGCCAGCAGCCCCAGCATTTT.

The chain uses TRBV29-1 and TRBJ1-2; D is perhaps TRBD1 (5 bases). Germline V gene sequence: CDR1 SQVTM, CDR2 ANQGSEA. The CDR3 is 13 residues long. Trimming removed 5 bases from V and 3 bases from J, with 13 bases in between. For the CDR3, the DNA is TGCAGCGTTTCGTGGAGGGGCGACTATGGCTACACCTTC. This encodes CSVSWRGDYGYTF.

With regard to this clone: Because it lacks the conserved phenylalanine or tryptophan at the end, this CDR3 is likely a read error. The DNA is omitted, as the CDR3 cannot be located on it reliably, and the CDR3 follows TCRdb's listing. The rearrangement uses TRBV6-1 and TRBJ1-4. Germline CDR1 is MNHNS and CDR2 is SASEGT. The CDR3 has 13 residues if both end residues are counted. CDR3 residues: CASSERVSGTAVL.

This chain uses TRBV9 with TRBJ2-5; D may be TRBD1 (5 bases). The ends were cut back, 2 bases at V and 5 bases at J, with 22 bases in the middle. There are 17 residues in the CDR3. Germline assignment: CDR1 SGDLS and CDR2 YYNGEE. The CDR3 sequence: CASSVSPIGPKGETQYF. The CDR3 nucleotides are TGTGCCAGCAGCGTCTCACCAATTGGGCCGAAGGGGGAGACCCAGTACTTC. Full variable domain (missing parts from reference TRBV9 and TRBJ2-5): DSGVTQTPKHLITATGQRVTLRCSPRSGDLSVYWYQQSLDQGLQFLIQYYNGEERAKGNILERFSAQQFPDLHSELNLSSLELGDSALYFCASSVSPIGPKGETQYFGPGTRLLVL.

The chain uses TRBV29-1 and TRBJ2-2; D is uncertain. V lost 4 bases and J lost 3, with 9 bases in between. The CDR3 spans 13 residues. CDR1 and CDR2 (germline): SQVTM, ANQGSEA. CDR3 DNA sequence: TGCAGCGTTGGCAGGCGCCACACCGGGGAGCTGTTTTTT. Its protein product is CSVGRRHTGELFF.

V is TRBV19 and J is TRBJ1-6; 7 nucleotides match TRBD1. The CDR3 length is 14 residues. The ends lost 8 bases at V and 7 bases at J; junction bases unmatched: 8. Per the germline V gene, CDR1 is LNHDA and CDR2 is SQIVND (reference sequence). This CDR3 reads CASGSGTDNSPLHF. As DNA, the CDR3 is TGTGCCAGTGGTTCCGGGACAGACAATTCACCCCTCCACTTT.

The chain combines TRBV24-1 with TRBJ1-5, with D possibly TRBD1 on 6 matching bases. The V and J ends lost 4 bases and 7 bases respectively, with 16 bases between them. This CDR3 has 15 residues. CDR1 and CDR2 from the germline V gene are KGHDR and SFDVKD. The DNA of the CDR3 is TGTGCCACCAGTGACTCAGGGGTGAGAAAACAGCCCCAGCATTTT. It yields the protein CATSDSGVRKQPQHF.

The chain is built from TRBV3-1 (or the pseudogene TRBV3-2) and TRBJ1-2, with 9 bases aligning to TRBD1. The CDR3 extends over 15 amino acids. Germline assignment: CDR1 LGHDT and CDR2 YNNKEL (reference sequence). Trimming cost V 1 base and J 3 bases; bases outside gene matches: 3. CDR3 residues: CASSQGTGADYGYTF. The CDR3 DNA sequence: TGTGCCAGCAGCCAAGGGACAGGGGCGGACTATGGCTACACCTTC.

The rearrangement uses TRBV6-4 and TRBJ2-2; perhaps TRBD2 as D (5 bases). The CDR3 runs 16 residues. Trimming removed 4 bases at V and 0 bases at J, with 12 bases between. Germline CDR1 is MRHNA and CDR2 is SNTAGT. CDR3 in DNA: TGTGCCAGCAGTGGTGCTAGCTCTTCGAACACCGGGGAGCTGTTTTTT. This gives the protein CASSGASSSNTGELFF.

In this sample, this clone turned up once. The chain has TRBV3-1 (or the pseudogene TRBV3-2) and TRBJ1-3, with D unresolved. The CDR3 runs to 14 residues. V was trimmed by 0 bases and J by 0 bases, leaving 3 bases between them. The germline V gene has CDR1 LGHDT and CDR2 YNNKEL (reference sequence). CDR3 coding DNA: TGTGCCAGCAGCCAAGAAGTCTCTGGAAACACCATATATTTT. It encodes CASSQEVSGNTIYF.

The rearrangement uses TRBV30 and TRBJ1-2; D is unresolved. The CDR3 runs 14 residues. Germline V gene lookup returns CDR1 GTSNPN and CDR2 SVGIG (reference sequence). Deletions cut 0 bases from V and 4 bases from J, with 12 bases between. In nucleotides, the CDR3 is TGTGCCTGGAGTGTACTTTTACGGAGCTATGGCTACACCTTC. It yields the protein CAWSVLLRSYGYTF.

This rearrangement joins TRBV2 to TRBJ1-5; D may be TRBD1 (5 bases). Trimming shortened V by 6 bases and J by 5 bases, and 11 bases separated the two germline ends. The CDR3 is 13 amino acids. Germline CDR1 and CDR2: SNHLY and FYNNEI. The CDR3 protein is CASSQGRDQPQHF. The CDR3 nucleotides read TGTGCCAGCAGCCAGGGCAGGGATCAGCCCCAGCATTTT.

This clone was recorded once. This chain joins TRBV3-1 (or the pseudogene TRBV3-2) and TRBJ2-7; D is unclear. This CDR3 has 14 amino acids. The germline V gene has CDR1 LGHDT and CDR2 YNNKEL (reference sequence). Trimming pared 0 bases from V and 0 bases from J, leaving 6 bases between. CDR3 residues: CASSQERFSYEQYF. Here the CDR3 DNA reads TGTGCCAGCAGCCAAGAGCGGTTCTCCTACGAGCAGTACTTC.

This clone was counted once. The chain employs TRBV7-9 and TRBJ1-2; D not resolved. CDR1 is SEHNR, CDR2 FQNEAQ, per germline (reference sequence). V was clipped by 5 bases and J by 0 bases, with 19 bases between them. This CDR3 is 17 amino acids long. CDR3 coding DNA: TGTGCCAGCAGCCCCCCCGGTCGGCCGCGCCCTAACTATGGCTACACCTTC. This codes for CASSPPGRPRPNYGYTF. Full variable domain (outside the CDR3, taken from reference TRBV7-9 and TRBJ1-2): DTGVSQNPRHKITKRGQNVTFRCDPISEHNRLYWYRQTLGQGPEFLTYFQNEAQLEKSRLLSDRFSAERPKGSFSTLEIQRTEQGDSAMYLCASSPPGRPRPNYGYTFGSGTRLTVV.

Here the CDR3 reads CASSLLDSLSYEQYF. CDR3 bases: TGTGCCAGCAGTTTACTAGACAGCCTCTCCTACGAGCAGTACTTC. The genes are TRBV27 and TRBJ2-7; a possible D gene is TRBD1 (5 bases). Trimming took off 2 bases at V and 0 bases at J, with 11 bases between the two ends. CDR1 and CDR2 (germline): MNHEY, SMNVEV (reference sequence). The CDR3 sequence is 15 residues long.

The CDR3, as DNA: TGTGCCAGCAGTGAAACGGGACACTACAATCAGCCCCAGCATTTT. Translating it yields CASSETGHYNQPQHF. The chain recombines TRBV6-1 with TRBJ1-5; possibly TRBD1 for D (6 bases). Germline lookup yields CDR1 MNHNS and CDR2 SASEGT. The CDR3 loop spans 15 amino acids. Trimming pared 2 bases from V and 3 bases from J, leaving 11 bases between.

The chain has TRBV25-1 and TRBJ1-6; D gene uncertain. The CDR3 has 12 residues. V lost 3 bases to trimming and J lost 5 bases, with 2 bases between them. Germline assignment: CDR1 MGHDK and CDR2 SYGVNS. The DNA for the CDR3 is TGTGCCAGCAGTGACCATAATTCACCCCTCCACTTT. It specifies CASSDHNSPLHF.

The chain joins TRBV2 to TRBJ2-7; 10 bases are shared with TRBD1. V gave up 5 bases and J gave up 7 bases; unmatched junction bases: 5. CDR1 is SNHLY and CDR2 is FYNNEI in the germline V gene. The CDR3 has 13 amino acids. The CDR3 loop is CASSWTGGYEQYF. The CDR3 bases are TGTGCCAGCAGTTGGACAGGGGGATATGAGCAGTACTTC.

The V gene is TRBV29-1, the J gene TRBJ2-5; D could derive from TRBD1 or TRBD2 (5 bases each). Germline V gene data show CDR1 as SQVTM and CDR2 as ANQGSEA. V lost 4 bases and J lost 1, with 10 bases in between. CDR3 length: 13 residues. CDR3 bases: TGCAGCGTTGCTAGGGACCTCCAAGAGACCCAGTACTTC. Translated, it gives CSVARDLQETQYF.

The chain is built from TRBV7-2 and TRBJ1-2; 7 nucleotides match TRBD1. The germline CDR1 and CDR2 sequences are SGHTA and FQGNSA. This CDR3 is 12 amino acids long. V lost 3 bases and J lost 6; bases outside the gene matches: 1. Here the CDR3 reads CASSFQGDGYTF. CDR3 in DNA: TGTGCCAGCAGCTTCCAGGGGGATGGCTACACCTTC.

This chain connects TRBV9 to TRBJ1-5; D ambiguous. Per germline, CDR1 SGDLS and CDR2 YYNGEE. This CDR3 comprises 14 residues. The V and J ends lost 4 bases and 0 bases respectively, with 8 bases between them. The CDR3 spells CASSSGPSNQPQHF. CDR3 in DNA: TGTGCCAGCAGCTCCGGGCCTAGCAATCAGCCCCAGCATTTT.

V is TRBV27 and J is TRBJ2-3; the match to TRBD2 covers 9 bases. Germline V CDR1 and CDR2: MNHEY, SMNVEV (reference sequence). This CDR3 has 15 residues. V lost 5 bases to trimming and J lost 7 bases; unmatched junction nucleotides: 10. CDR3 amino acids: CASSHRSGSLNTQYF. The CDR3 DNA follows: TGTGCCAGCAGTCACCGTAGCGGGAGTTTAAATACGCAGTATTTT.

This chain connects TRBV7-6 to TRBJ2-1; D call uncertain. CDR1 is SGHVS and CDR2 is FNYEAQ in the germline V gene. Deletions cut 5 bases from V and 6 bases from J, with 14 bases between. The CDR3 runs to 14 residues. This chain's CDR3 is CASSIRASGNEQFF. Here the CDR3 DNA reads TGTGCCAGCAGCATCCGGGCCTCAGGCAATGAGCAGTTCTTC.

CDR3 in amino acids: CSASRGVGQPQHF. The CDR3 DNA is TGCAGTGCTAGTAGAGGGGTGGGTCAGCCCCAGCATTTT. This chain uses TRBV20-1 with TRBJ1-5, with TRBD1 as a possible D gene (5 bases). Looked up from germline, CDR1 is DFQATT and CDR2 is SNEGSKA (reference sequence). V shed 3 bases and J shed 6 bases, with 12 bases lying between them. The CDR3 is 13 amino acids.